This passage covers 25 T cell receptor beta chains from one sample sequenced in a study of Graves' ophthalmopathy and Graves' hyperthyroidism (dated by TCRdb to the late 2010s). TCRdb names Illumina HiSeq 2000 as the instrument used. For repertoire sequencing, the TCR beta CDR3 regions were amplified from RNA transcripts. The first round was an RT-PCR using HTBI primers with the Qiagen OneStep RT-PCR kit, and this first round was followed by a second-round multiplex PCR, then size selection and purification. In TCRdb, the public reads were trimmed at Q25 with fastp and aligned with MiXCR, with productive beta chains retained. A single entry per CDR3 protein holds the most common genes and DNA from its merged rows. Within this sample are around 600,000 distinct CDR3 sequences, with over 40% of them counted one time only. The leading ten clones occupy 2.5% to 3.5% of the sample. The sequencing input was peripheral blood. The receptors come from an adult man with Graves' ophthalmopathy.

This clonotype came up many times. The V and J genes are TRBV10-3 and TRBJ1-5; the D is unclear. V was cut by 5 bases and J by 5 bases, with 10 bases left in between. Germline CDR1 ENHRY, CDR2 SYGVKD. The CDR3 is 13 residues long. The CDR3 sequence: CAISSSLDQPQHF. In DNA, the CDR3 is TGTGCCATCAGTTCAAGCTTGGATCAGCCCCAGCATTTT.

This clonotype showed up many times. The chain carries TRBV11-3 and TRBJ2-2; D ambiguous. Germline CDR1 SGHNT, CDR2 YENEEA. V was shortened by 1 base and J by 5 bases, with 11 bases between the two germline ends. This CDR3 is 15 amino acids long. CDR3 sequence: CASSLGRLGTGELFF. CDR3 nucleotide sequence: TGTGCCAGCAGCTTAGGCCGACTGGGGACCGGGGAGCTGTTTTTT.

The V gene is TRBV27, the J gene TRBJ1-2, with a weak D call TRBD1 (5 bases). With 5 bases removed from V and 4 bases from J, the gap between germline ends came to 14 bases. CDR3 length: 14 amino acids. From germline, CDR1 is MNHEY and CDR2 SMNVEV (reference sequence). The CDR3 nucleotides read TGTGCCAGCAGTACCTCAGGGTTCCTCTATGGCTACACCTTC. It is translated as CASSTSGFLYGYTF.

The chain recombines TRBV19 with TRBJ1-4; 8 nucleotides align to TRBD1. V was pared by 6 bases and J by 2 bases, with 5 bases of the junction left unmatched. The CDR3 extends over 15 amino acids. Germline V gives CDR1 LNHDA, CDR2 SQIVND (reference sequence). CDR3 loop: CASRRQGQTNEKLFF. The DNA of the CDR3 is TGTGCCAGTAGAAGACAGGGGCAGACTAATGAAAAACTGTTTTTT.

Comment on this clonotype: The junction differs from germline at one of its ends, possibly a read error. The V call is TRBV9, the J call TRBJ2-7, with D perhaps matching TRBD1 (5 bases). CDR3 length: 15 residues. Per the germline V gene, CDR1 is SGDLS and CDR2 is YYNGEE. The CDR3 DNA sequence: TGTGCCAACAGCGTAGATTGGGGCAGCAGCTACGAGCAGTACTTC. Its protein product is CANSVDWGSSYEQYF.

For this clonotype: A much larger clone differs by one base, so this may be a read error. The rearrangement uses TRBV19 and TRBJ2-5; D call uncertain. This CDR3 has 16 residues. Germline V gene data show CDR1 as LNHDA and CDR2 as SQIVND (reference sequence). The CDR3 reads CASSPSGTRNQETRYF. As DNA, the CDR3 is TGTGCCAGTAGCCCATCGGGTACGAGGAACCAAGAGACCCGGTACTTC.

The chain carries TRBV19 and TRBJ2-3, with TRBD2 identical over 8 bases. There are 14 residues in the CDR3. CDR1 and CDR2 from the germline V gene are LNHDA and SQIVND (reference sequence). The junction had 0 bases not matched to a gene; V was cut back by 4 bases and J by 0 bases. CDR3 nucleotides: TGTGCCAGTAGTACTAGCGGGAGCACAGATACGCAGTATTTT. Protein sequence: CASSTSGSTDTQYF.

As regards this clonotype: No conserved phenylalanine or tryptophan ends this CDR3, so it is likely a read error. The DNA is left out, because the CDR3 cannot be placed on it with certainty; the CDR3 is given as TCRdb lists it. The V call is TRBV9, the J call TRBJ1-3. The CDR3 extends over 12 residues, inclusive of both ends. Germline-derived CDR1 and CDR2 are SGDLS and YYNGEE. The CDR3 here is CASSVALAGGPS.

This clonotype was observed many times. The rearrangement uses TRBV19 and TRBJ1-6; maybe TRBD1 (6 bases). Germline assignment: CDR1 LNHDA and CDR2 SQIVND (reference sequence). V was cut by 3 bases and J by 8 bases, with 14 bases left in between. The CDR3 contains 15 residues. The CDR3 here is CASSIRTRGYSPLHF. DNA for the CDR3: TGTGCCAGTAGTATCCGGACCAGGGGTTATTCACCCCTCCACTTT.

On this clonotype: A read error may produce the germline difference seen at one junction end. The genes are TRBV7-9 and TRBJ2-5; perhaps TRBD1 as D (6 bases). There are 14 residues in the CDR3. Germline assignment: CDR1 SEHNR and CDR2 FQNEAQ (reference sequence). The CDR3 protein is CASSLEQGQEAQYF. The CDR3 coding sequence is TGTGCCAGCAGCTTAGAACAGGGACAAGAGGCCCAGTACTTC. The variable domain in full, with the rest retrieved from reference TRBV7-9 and TRBJ2-5, is DTGVSQNPRHKITKRGQNVTFRCDPISEHNRLYWYRQTLGQGPEFLTYFQNEAQLEKSRLLSDRFSAERPKGSFSTLEIQRTEQGDSAMYLCASSLEQGQEAQYFGPGTRLLVL.

This clonotype was seen many times. This chain connects TRBV5-1 to TRBJ1-1, with 7 bases lining up with TRBD1. Per germline, CDR1 SGHRS and CDR2 YFSETQ. This CDR3 spans 12 amino acids. The V and J ends lost 5 bases and 7 bases, in that order; junction bases with no gene match: 5. CDR3 residues: CASSKDRVEAFF. Written as DNA, the CDR3 is TGCGCCAGCAGTAAAGACAGGGTTGAAGCTTTCTTT. Using reference TRBV5-1 and TRBJ1-1 for the parts outside the CDR3, the full variable domain is KAGVTQTPRYLIKTRGQQVTLSCSPISGHRSVSWYQQTPGQGLQFLFEYFSETQRNKGNFPGRFSGRQFSNSRSEMNVSTLELGDSALYLCASSKDRVEAFFGQGTRLTVV.

There are many counts of this clonotype. The rearrangement joins TRBV5-1 to TRBJ1-1; no definite D call. CDR3 length: 13 residues. With 1 base removed from V and 4 bases from J, the gap between germline ends came to 8 bases. Germline CDR1 is SGHRS and CDR2 is YFSETQ. The CDR3 DNA reads TGCGCCAGCAGCTTGTGGGAGGGCACTGAAGCTTTCTTT. It yields the protein CASSLWEGTEAFF.

Many counts were recorded for this clonotype. This chain joins TRBV7-9 and TRBJ1-2, with a weak D call TRBD1 (5 bases). The CDR3 consists of 16 residues. The V gene's germline CDR1 is SEHNR and CDR2 FQNEAQ (reference sequence). Trimming cost V 5 bases and J 6 bases, with 22 bases left between them. Written as DNA, the CDR3 is TGTGCCAGCAGCGCTTCCGGGACCCGGGCCATCGATGGCTACACCTTC. Translation gives CASSASGTRAIDGYTF.

This chain joins TRBV12-5 and TRBJ2-7; D not resolved. The germline CDR1 and CDR2 sequences are LGHNT and FRNRAP. V lost 4 bases and J 5 bases, leaving 9 bases between the germline ends. The CDR3 has 12 residues. In DNA, the CDR3 is TGTGCTAGTGGTTGGGATTTCGACGAGCAGTACTTC. Amino acid sequence: CASGWDFDEQYF.

Ten or more counts support this clonotype. This chain uses TRBV10-3 with TRBJ1-5; unclear D gene. Deletions cut 6 bases from V and 0 bases from J, with 12 bases between. CDR1 and CDR2 from the germline V gene are ENHRY and SYGVKD. CDR3 length: 15 residues. The CDR3, as DNA: TGTGCCATCAGATCTAACCCAGATAGCAATCAGCCCCAGCATTTT. Its translation is CAIRSNPDSNQPQHF.

On this clonotype itself: Since a much larger clone is just one base distant, this may be a read error. V usage is TRBV20-1 and J usage is TRBJ1-5, with TRBD1 identical over 7 bases. V was clipped by 0 bases and J by 2 bases; unmatched bases: 1. CDR3 length: 14 residues. In germline, CDR1 is DFQATT, CDR2 SNEGSKA (reference sequence). In nucleotides, the CDR3 is TGCAGTGCTAGAGATGGACAGGGCAATCAGCCCCAGCATTTT. Its protein is CSARDGQGNQPQHF.

V usage is TRBV7-9 and J usage is TRBJ1-2; 9 bases agree with TRBD1. This CDR3 has 16 amino acids. Germline CDR1 SEHNR, CDR2 FQNEAQ (reference sequence). V dropped 4 bases and J dropped 4; count of bases not matched to a gene: 10. Here the CDR3 reads CASSSGQGGDPYGYTF. CDR3 DNA: TGTGCCAGCAGCTCGGGACAGGGTGGTGATCCCTATGGCTACACCTTC. Together with reference TRBV7-9 and TRBJ1-2, the CDR3 gives the full variable domain: DTGVSQNPRHKITKRGQNVTFRCDPISEHNRLYWYRQTLGQGPEFLTYFQNEAQLEKSRLLSDRFSAERPKGSFSTLEIQRTEQGDSAMYLCASSSGQGGDPYGYTFGSGTRLTVV.

V and J are TRBV27 and TRBJ1-1; D ambiguous. Trimming removed 7 bases from V and 0 bases from J, with 15 bases in between. The CDR3 sequence is 15 residues long. The germline V gene encodes CDR1 MNHEY and CDR2 SMNVEV (reference sequence). The CDR3 DNA sequence: TGTGCCAGCAAAGTTAACCGTCGGATGAACACTGAAGCTTTCTTT. It codes for CASKVNRRMNTEAFF.

Regarding this clonotype: Just one base apart from a much larger clone, this may be a read error. The CDR3 spells CASSELLAVNSLLHF. CDR3 DNA sequence: TGTGCCAGCAGTGAATTGTTGGCAGTCAATTCACTCCTCCACTTT. The V call is TRBV25-1, the J call TRBJ1-6, with D unresolved. Germline CDR1 and CDR2: MGHDK and SYGVNS. This CDR3 contains 15 residues.

This clonotype showed up many times. This sequence joins TRBV5-1 and TRBJ2-5, with TRBD1 matching 11 bases. The junction had 19 bases not matched to a gene; V was cut back by 2 bases and J by 4 bases. The CDR3 runs to 20 residues. The V gene's germline CDR1 is SGHRS and CDR2 YFSETQ. The CDR3 reads CASSFGTDRGRGGRPETQYF. The CDR3 nucleotides are TGCGCCAGCAGCTTTGGAACGGACAGGGGGCGCGGTGGACGTCCAGAGACCCAGTACTTC.

This clonotype has at least ten counts. This chain joins TRBV20-1 and TRBJ2-5; 13 bases fit TRBD2. Losses at the gene ends were 2 bases for V and 4 bases for J; bases not matched to a gene: 7. The CDR3 is 16 amino acids. CDR1 and CDR2 from the germline V gene are DFQATT and SNEGSKA (reference sequence). CDR3 amino acids: CSARFGTSGGAETQYF. As DNA, the CDR3 is TGCAGTGCTAGATTCGGAACTAGCGGGGGGGCAGAGACCCAGTACTTC.

This clonotype has at least ten counts. The chain employs TRBV11-2 and TRBJ1-4; D unresolved. This CDR3 is built from 13 residues. Per the germline V gene, CDR1 is SGHAT and CDR2 is FQNNGV. V was trimmed by 5 bases and J by 7 bases, leaving 11 bases between them. The CDR3 bases are TGTGCCAGCAGCACGGCGGGAAGTGAAAAACTGTTTTTT. This codes for CASSTAGSEKLFF.

Details on this clonotype: Likely a read error: the CDR3 ends without its conserved phenylalanine or tryptophan. The DNA is omitted, as the CDR3 cannot be located on it reliably, and the CDR3 follows TCRdb's listing. The chain couples TRBV9 to TRBJ2-6; no check of the table's D call, TRBD1, against the DNA was made. The germline V gene encodes CDR1 SGDLS and CDR2 YYNGEE. The CDR3 region is 8 residues in length, termini included. CDR3 amino acids: CASRPGTS.

The chain recombines TRBV7-2 with TRBJ1-2; possible D gene TRBD1, 6 bases. CDR3 length: 12 amino acids. V lost 5 bases, J lost 7 bases, and 11 bases lay in between. CDR1 is SGHTA and CDR2 is FQGNSA in the germline V gene. The CDR3 bases are TGTGCCAGCAGCCTTCTCAGGGGTGGCTACACCTTC. Protein product: CASSLLRGGYTF. Filled out from reference TRBV7-2 and TRBJ1-2, the complete variable domain reads GAGVSQSPSNKVTEKGKDVELRCDPISGHTALYWYRQSLGQGLEFLIYFQGNSAPDKSGLPSDRFSAERTGGSVSTLTIQRTQQEDSAVYLCASSLLRGGYTFGSGTRLTVV.

In its sample, this clonotype was seen a few times. The chain uses TRBV12-3 or TRBV12-4 and TRBJ1-1, with D tentatively TRBD1 (5 bases). The CDR3 totals 13 residues. V lost 1 base to trimming and J lost 8 bases, with 11 bases between them. Written as DNA, the CDR3 is TGTGCCAGCAGTTTAGGATGGGCAGGGGAAGCTTTCTTT. Translating it yields CASSLGWAGEAFF.